This entry lists 28 T cell receptor beta chains sequenced from one sample in a study of CD8+CD57+ T cells in acquired aplastic anemia. Genomic DNA templated the TCR beta VDJ and CDR3 profiling. One entry per CDR3 protein results from TCRdb running MiXCR on the reads. The data hold under 500,000 distinct CDR3 sequences, with about a third observed a single time. Patients selected for sequencing had displayed CD8+CD57+ cell expansion by flow cytometry. The specimen sequenced was sorted CD4+, CD8+, or CD8+CD57+ T cells (not recorded which) from PBMCs. Receptors were obtained from a human donor with aplastic anemia.

This clonotype was seen a few times. V is TRBV9 and J is TRBJ1-2, with D unclear. V lost 4 bases to trimming and J lost 13 bases, with 20 bases between them. The CDR3 runs to 13 residues. In germline, CDR1 is SGDLS, CDR2 YYNGEE. CDR3 in DNA: TGTGCCAGCAGCCAAAATCAGGCAAATGTTCTCACCTTC. Its translation: CASSQNQANVLTF.

The chain combines TRBV24-1 with TRBJ1-1, with D possibly TRBD1 on 5 matching bases. The CDR3 length is 12 residues. From germline, CDR1 is KGHDR and CDR2 SFDVKD. V lost 3 bases to trimming and J lost 5 bases, with 6 bases between them. The CDR3 region has the DNA TGTGCCACCAGTGATGGGGCGACTGAAGCTTTCTTT. Protein sequence: CATSDGATEAFF.

The V call is TRBV19, the J call TRBJ2-7; possibly TRBD1 for D (5 bases). Germline V CDR1 and CDR2: LNHDA, SQIVND (reference sequence). The V and J ends lost 5 bases and 3 bases respectively, with 11 bases between them. The CDR3 length is 13 residues. The CDR3: CASSQQAFYEQYF. In DNA, the CDR3 is TGTGCCAGTAGTCAACAGGCATTCTACGAGCAGTACTTC.

This clonotype has a handful of counts. The chain employs TRBV5-5 and TRBJ2-3; 7 bases line up with TRBD1. This CDR3 has 13 amino acids. Germline values: CDR1 SGHKS, CDR2 YYEKEE (reference sequence). Trimming took 3 bases from V and 8 from J; bases not matched to a gene: 6. Here the CDR3 DNA reads TGTGCCAGCAGCTCGCGACAGGGAACTACGCAGTATTTT. Translating it yields CASSSRQGTTQYF.

In its sample, this clonotype was seen many times. This chain connects TRBV7-3 to TRBJ2-7; 8 bases agree with TRBD2. J was trimmed by 3 bases and V by 4 bases; bases with no gene match: 5. Germline CDR1 reads SGHTA; CDR2 reads FQGTGA. There are 14 residues in the CDR3. CDR3 protein: CASSSTGTSYEQYF. CDR3 nucleotides: TGTGCCAGCAGCTCTACCGGGACTAGCTACGAGCAGTACTTC. Full variable domain (missing parts from reference TRBV7-3 and TRBJ2-7): GAGVSQTPSNKVTEKGKYVELRCDPISGHTALYWYRQSLGQGPEFLIYFQGTGAADDSGLPNDRFFAVRPEGSVSTLKIQRTERGDSAVYLCASSSTGTSYEQYFGPGTRLTVT.

Note on this clonotype: Possible read error: a much larger clone is one base away. The V gene is TRBV10-3, the J gene TRBJ1-2, with 7 bases lining up with TRBD1. This CDR3 contains 14 residues. Germline assignment: CDR1 ENHRY and CDR2 SYGVKD. V shed 5 bases and J 5 bases; nucleotides not matched to a gene: 8. CDR3 nucleotide sequence: TGTGCCATCAGTCGACAGGGAAAGGCGTATGGCTACACCTTC. Translated, it gives CAISRQGKAYGYTF.

This clonotype was detected many times. V and J are TRBV20-1 and TRBJ1-1; no definite D call. From germline, CDR1 is DFQATT and CDR2 SNEGSKA (reference sequence). V was shortened by 1 base and J by 5 bases, with 8 bases between the two germline ends. The CDR3 sequence is 12 residues long. Here the CDR3 DNA reads TGCAGTGCTAGAGTGCCTCAGACTGAAGCTTTCTTT. Its translation: CSARVPQTEAFF.

The chain links TRBV29-1 to TRBJ1-1; the match to TRBD1 covers 11 bases. The CDR3 runs 13 residues. The junction had 2 bases not matched to a gene; V was cut back by 4 bases and J by 4 bases. Germline CDR1 reads SQVTM; CDR2 reads ANQGSEA. The CDR3 region is CSVGGTGGTEAFF. The CDR3 DNA sequence: TGCAGCGTTGGAGGGACAGGGGGCACTGAAGCTTTCTTT.

With regard to this clonotype: A much larger clone sits a single nucleotide away, making a read error possible. The gene calls are TRBV15 and TRBJ1-2, with 8 positions matching TRBD1. The length of the CDR3 is 16 residues. V dropped 5 bases and J dropped 0; count of bases not matched to a gene: 8. Germline V gene data show CDR1 as LNHNV and CDR2 as YYDKDF (reference sequence). CDR3 sequence: CATSRGQGLTNYGYTF. DNA for the CDR3: TGTGCCACCAGCCGAGGACAGGGCCTAACTAACTATGGCTACACCTTC.

This clonotype has ten or more counts. Germline is not matched at one junction end, which may reflect a read error. The chain carries TRBV5-1 and TRBJ1-1, with D possibly matching TRBD1 (6 bases). Germline V lookup: CDR1 SGHRS, CDR2 YFSETQ. The CDR3 sequence is 13 residues long. CDR3 in amino acids: CASSSGQNTEAFF. DNA of the CDR3: TGTGCTAGCAGCTCGGGACAGAACACTGAAGCTTTCTTT.

Only one count was recorded for this clonotype. The chain recombines TRBV2 with TRBJ1-5; TRBD1 matches at 9 bases. With 5 bases clipped from V and 14 bases from J, the junction kept 10 bases outside the gene matches. Germline-derived CDR1 and CDR2 are SNHLY and FYNNEI. The CDR3 is 13 amino acids. As DNA, the CDR3 is TGTGCCAGCAGTTCCGGACAGGGGATATACGAGCATTTT. It yields the protein CASSSGQGIYEHF. The variable domain in full, with the rest retrieved from reference TRBV2 and TRBJ1-5, is EPEVTQTPSHQVTQMGQEVILRCVPISNHLYFYWYRQILGQKVEFLVSFYNNEISEKSEIFDDQFSVERPDGSNFTLKIRSTKLEDSAMYFCASSSGQGIYEHFGDGTRLSIL.

The J gene is TRBJ1-1, the V gene TRBV4-1; no definite D call. The V end lost 2 bases, the J end lost 0 bases, and 4 bases lay between the germline ends. The CDR3 extends over 13 amino acids. Germline-derived CDR1 and CDR2 are MGHRA and YSYEKL. CDR3 residues: CASSQFLNTEAFF. The CDR3 DNA sequence: TGCGCCAGCAGCCAATTTTTGAACACTGAAGCTTTCTTT.

The chain joins TRBV6-2 or TRBV6-3 to TRBJ2-7; D is undetermined. The CDR3 is 11 residues long. Trimming left V 6 bases short and J 7 bases short, with 10 bases between. Germline CDR1 is MNHEY and CDR2 is SVGEGT. CDR3 sequence: CASRSFEEQYF. For the CDR3, the DNA is TGTGCCAGCAGGAGTTTTGAGGAGCAGTACTTC.

V usage is TRBV6-1 and J usage is TRBJ1-6; D is ambiguous. CDR3 size: 16 residues. The germline gives CDR1 MNHNS, CDR2 SASEGT. The CDR3 spells CARVGTGTSSISPLHF. CDR3 DNA: TGTGCTAGAGTAGGAACGGGTACGTCGTCCATTTCACCCCTCCACTTT.

In nucleotides, the CDR3 is TGTGCCAGCAGCCACGTAGAGGTTTATGGAAACACCATATATTTT. It yields the protein CASSHVEVYGNTIYF. The chain couples TRBV4-2 to TRBJ1-3; D is ambiguous. V was trimmed by 3 bases and J by 3 bases, leaving 12 bases between them. Germline V gene sequence: CDR1 LGHNA, CDR2 YNFKEQ. This CDR3 region has 15 residues.

This clonotype was detected only a few times. V gene TRBV11-2 combines with J gene TRBJ2-1; 8 bases match TRBD2. Germline V lookup: CDR1 SGHAT, CDR2 FQNNGV. The CDR3 runs to 16 residues. V gave up 1 base and J gave up 2 bases; unmatched junction bases: 4. The DNA of the CDR3 is TGTGCCAGCAGCTTAGGTGGGCGGGGGGCCTACAATGAGCAGTTCTTC. Translating it yields CASSLGGRGAYNEQFF.

This clonotype occurred many times. The chain couples TRBV20-1 to TRBJ2-7, with D perhaps matching TRBD2 (6 bases). The CDR3 has 14 amino acids. V was shortened by 1 base and J by 7 bases, with 17 bases between the two germline ends. Germline CDR1 DFQATT, CDR2 SNEGSKA (reference sequence). The CDR3 sequence is CSARVRGLGGEQYF. The DNA for the CDR3 is TGCAGTGCTAGAGTACGGGGACTTGGAGGGGAGCAGTACTTC.

This clonotype turned up a few times. The chain is built from TRBV5-1 and TRBJ2-2, with 13 bases that match TRBD2. V dropped 4 bases and J dropped 4; count of bases not matched to a gene: 10. The CDR3 has 18 amino acids. Germline-derived CDR1 and CDR2 are SGHRS and YFSETQ. The chain's CDR3 is CASSPGLAGVRVTGELFF. As DNA, the CDR3 is TGCGCCAGCAGCCCTGGACTAGCGGGAGTACGTGTCACCGGGGAGCTGTTTTTT.

Turning to this clonotype: A read error may account for a junction end that differs from germline. This sequence joins TRBV10-3 and TRBJ2-3; 14 positions match TRBD2. CDR3 length: 14 amino acids. Germline values: CDR1 ENHRY, CDR2 SYGVKD. The CDR3 bases are TGTGCCAGCAGTGGGGGACTAGCGGGAGTGGCGCAGTATTTT. Protein: CASSGGLAGVAQYF.

This clonotype was recorded at least ten times. V and J are TRBV14 and TRBJ2-7, with TRBD1 matching 8 bases. Looked up from germline, CDR1 is SGHDN and CDR2 is FVKESK. The CDR3 totals 15 residues. J was trimmed by 5 bases and V by 3 bases; bases with no gene match: 9. The CDR3 protein is CASSHHRTGLDEQYF. In nucleotides, the CDR3 is TGTGCCAGCAGCCACCACAGGACAGGGCTGGACGAGCAGTACTTC.

This clonotype came up once. The J gene is TRBJ2-7, the V gene TRBV20-1, with 11 bases fitting TRBD1. This CDR3 is built from 14 residues. Germline V gives CDR1 DFQATT, CDR2 SNEGSKA (reference sequence). After removal of 3 bases from V and 3 bases from J, the junction contained 4 bases not matched to a gene. The CDR3 nucleotides read TGCAGTGCTAGGGGGACAGGGGGATACTACGAGCAGTACTTC. Translated, it gives CSARGTGGYYEQYF.

In this sample, this clonotype turned up many times. Here the CDR3 reads CASSPGTGVYQPQHF. The DNA of the CDR3 is TGTGCCAGTAGTCCTGGGACAGGGGTGTATCAGCCCCAGCATTTT. The V and J genes are TRBV19 and TRBJ1-5; 10 nucleotides align to TRBD1. This CDR3 region has 15 residues. V shed 5 bases and J 5 bases; nucleotides not matched to a gene: 6. Germline V gene sequence: CDR1 LNHDA, CDR2 SQIVND (reference sequence).

This clonotype was seen more than once but under ten times. V is TRBV25-1 and J is TRBJ1-2; possibly TRBD1 for D (6 bases). The CDR3 sequence is 15 residues long. The V and J ends lost 4 bases and 2 bases respectively, with 14 bases between them. The germline V gene has CDR1 MGHDK and CDR2 SYGVNS. The CDR3 protein is CASSVFPDSNYGYTF. CDR3 DNA: TGTGCCAGCAGTGTATTTCCGGACAGCAACTATGGCTACACCTTC.

This clonotype appeared many times. This chain connects TRBV2 to TRBJ1-5, with a weak D call TRBD1 (5 bases). CDR1 and CDR2 from the germline V gene are SNHLY and FYNNEI. This CDR3 is built from 16 residues. Trimming took 2 bases from V and 1 from J, leaving 12 bases between them. This CDR3 reads CASSESTGLSNQPQHF. Here the CDR3 DNA reads TGTGCCAGCAGTGAATCAACAGGCTTAAGCAATCAGCCCCAGCATTTT. Complete variable domain (other parts from reference TRBV2 and TRBJ1-5): EPEVTQTPSHQVTQMGQEVILRCVPISNHLYFYWYRQILGQKVEFLVSFYNNEISEKSEIFDDQFSVERPDGSNFTLKIRSTKLEDSAMYFCASSESTGLSNQPQHFGDGTRLSIL.

This clonotype was seen ten or more times. The genes are TRBV2 and TRBJ1-4; D ambiguous. CDR1 and CDR2 from the germline V gene are SNHLY and FYNNEI. Deletions cut 6 bases from V and 8 bases from J, with 10 bases between. The CDR3 has 12 residues. The CDR3 loop is CASSRGGEKLFF. The CDR3 DNA is TGTGCCAGCAGCCGGGGAGGCGAAAAACTGTTTTTT.

This clonotype was seen only once. The chain is built from TRBV19 and TRBJ2-7; D is perhaps TRBD1 (6 bases). In germline, CDR1 is LNHDA, CDR2 SQIVND (reference sequence). Trimming left V 3 bases short and J 1 base short, with 10 bases between. The length of the CDR3 is 14 residues. The CDR3 reads CASSMDRISYEQYF. The CDR3 bases are TGTGCCAGTAGTATGGACAGAATTTCCTACGAGCAGTACTTC.

This clonotype was observed at least ten times. The V call is TRBV20-1, the J call TRBJ1-6; 10 bases are a match to TRBD1. Trimming took 1 base from V and 7 from J; bases not matched to a gene: 4. The CDR3 runs 15 residues. Germline V gene sequence: CDR1 DFQATT, CDR2 SNEGSKA (reference sequence). CDR3 protein: CSARGGQGGNSPLHF. The CDR3 coding sequence is TGCAGTGCTAGAGGAGGACAGGGGGGAAATTCACCCCTCCACTTT.

About this clonotype itself: This may be a read error, as it is one base from a much larger clone. The rearrangement joins TRBV30 to TRBJ2-7; 14 positions match TRBD2. The CDR3 contains 13 residues. V dropped 5 bases and J dropped 3; count of bases not matched to a gene: 0. Per germline, CDR1 GTSNPN and CDR2 SVGIG (reference sequence). The CDR3 nucleotides are TGTGCCTGGGGGACTAGCGGGAGCTACGAGCAGTACTTC. It is translated as CAWGTSGSYEQYF.